The following is a TCR beta chain sequence with its context. Assay used: immunoSEQ multiplex PCR; TCRdb lists only in-frame clones, some missing. The sample yields about 250,000 clones, around 85% seen once. The sample originates from a study of blood T cell repertoires in COVID-19. Per germline, CDR1 SGDLS and CDR2 YYNGEE. The CDR3 is made up of 13 amino acids. Trimming removed 8 bases from V and 1 base from J, with 12 bases in between. The receptor was isolated from a man older than 75 with acute or convalescent COVID-19. J is TRBJ1-1 and V is TRBV9; the D is unclear. Sequencing was performed on peripheral blood. In nucleotides, the CDR3 is TGTGCCAGTGGAGTAGACCGGAACACTGAAGCTTTCTTT. It codes for CASGVDRNTEAFF.